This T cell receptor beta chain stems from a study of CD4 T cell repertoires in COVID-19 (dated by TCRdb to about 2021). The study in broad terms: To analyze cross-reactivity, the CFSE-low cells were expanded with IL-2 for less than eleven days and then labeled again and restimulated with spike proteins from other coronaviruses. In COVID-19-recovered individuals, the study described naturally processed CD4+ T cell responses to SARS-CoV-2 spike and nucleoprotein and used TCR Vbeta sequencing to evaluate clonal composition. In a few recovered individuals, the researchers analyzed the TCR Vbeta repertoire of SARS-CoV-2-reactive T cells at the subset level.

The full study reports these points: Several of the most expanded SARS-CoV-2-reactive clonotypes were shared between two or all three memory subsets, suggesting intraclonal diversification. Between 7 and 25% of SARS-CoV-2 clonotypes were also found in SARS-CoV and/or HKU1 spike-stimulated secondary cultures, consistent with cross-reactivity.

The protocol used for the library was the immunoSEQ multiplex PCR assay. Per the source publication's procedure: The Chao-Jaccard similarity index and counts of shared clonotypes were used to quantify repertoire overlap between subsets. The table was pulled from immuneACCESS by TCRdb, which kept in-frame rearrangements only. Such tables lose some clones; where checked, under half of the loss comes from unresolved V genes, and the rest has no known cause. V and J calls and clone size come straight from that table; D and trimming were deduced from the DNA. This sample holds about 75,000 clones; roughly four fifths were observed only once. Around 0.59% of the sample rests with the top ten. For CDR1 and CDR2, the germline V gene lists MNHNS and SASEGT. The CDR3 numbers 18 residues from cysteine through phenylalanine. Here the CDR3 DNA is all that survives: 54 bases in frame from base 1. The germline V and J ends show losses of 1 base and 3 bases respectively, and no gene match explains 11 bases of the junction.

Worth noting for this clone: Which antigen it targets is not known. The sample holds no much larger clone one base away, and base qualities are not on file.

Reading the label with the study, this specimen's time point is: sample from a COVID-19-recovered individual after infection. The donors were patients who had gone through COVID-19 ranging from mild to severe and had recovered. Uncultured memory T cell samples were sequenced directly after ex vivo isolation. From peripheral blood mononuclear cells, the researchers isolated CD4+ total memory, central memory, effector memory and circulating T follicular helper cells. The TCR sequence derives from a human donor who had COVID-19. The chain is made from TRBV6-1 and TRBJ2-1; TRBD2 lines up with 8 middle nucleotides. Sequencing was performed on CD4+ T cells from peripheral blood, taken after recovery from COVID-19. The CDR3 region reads CASSEGPGGGPSYNEQFF. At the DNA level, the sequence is TGTGCCAGCAGTGAAGGACCGGGAGGGGGACCGAGCTACAATGAGCAGTTCTTC.